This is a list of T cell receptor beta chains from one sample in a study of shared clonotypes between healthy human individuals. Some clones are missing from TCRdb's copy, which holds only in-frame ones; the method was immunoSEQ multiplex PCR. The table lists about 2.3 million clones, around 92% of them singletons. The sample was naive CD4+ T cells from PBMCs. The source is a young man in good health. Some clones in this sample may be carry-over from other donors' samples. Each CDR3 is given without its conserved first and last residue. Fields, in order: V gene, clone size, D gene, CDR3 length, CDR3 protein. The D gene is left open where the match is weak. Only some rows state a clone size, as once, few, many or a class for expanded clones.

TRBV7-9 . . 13 ASSSLRQTTDTQY
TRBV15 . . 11 ATTDQSNQPQH
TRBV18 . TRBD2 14 ASSPLGGLAGQEQY
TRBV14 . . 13 ASALSLGLVSGYT
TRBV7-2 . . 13 ASSLSVLRPGELF
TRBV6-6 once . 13 ASRAAQEWGNTIY
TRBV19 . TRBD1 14 ASAGRRGQHHQPQH
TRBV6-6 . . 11 ASMRSLQETQY
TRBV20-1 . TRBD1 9 SAPTGVEQY
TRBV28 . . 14 ASTSRVKGRQEPQH
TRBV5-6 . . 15 ASSSGIGSHSYNEQF
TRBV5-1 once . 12 ASSLSRPQETQY
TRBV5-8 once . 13 ASSRRWGSGNTIY
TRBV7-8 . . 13 ASSLGGWRSDEAF
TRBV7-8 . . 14 ASSLGPGSWPTSQY
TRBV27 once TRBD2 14 ASFRSGRANTGELF